This T cell receptor (beta chain) was identified during a study of identical twins. In TCRdb, the 5' RACE reads were re-called with MiXCR into one record per CDR3 protein. The table lists some 560,000 distinct CDR3 sequences, 9.5% to 10% of them singletons, with around 3.1% in the top ten. V gave up 6 bases and J gave up 6 bases; unmatched junction bases: 16. The CDR3 has 17 amino acids. This clonotype was observed a few times. This sample also appeared in a second study, on yellow fever vaccine responses in identical twins.

The rearrangement joins TRBV12-3 or TRBV12-4 to TRBJ2-1; 8 positions agree with TRBD1. This sequence originates from a woman under 30 in good health. Sequencing used PBMCs. DNA of the CDR3: TGTGCCAGCAGCCGTTACTTGGGACAGGAGGCCGGCAATGAGCAGTTCTTC. Residues: CASSRYLGQEAGNEQFF.